This T cell receptor beta chain is from a study of T cells after yellow fever vaccination. Synthesis of TCR cDNA relied on 5'RACE template switching, which attached a universal primer site and UMIs. Via MiXCR, TCRdb re-called the 5' RACE reads, giving one row per CDR3 protein. This table has about 320,000 distinct CDR3 sequences, over 3.5% appearing once. Study-level findings and limits: The study re-detected most primary-vaccination clones after the booster (roughly 95% CD4, roughly 85% CD8). The study noted that FACS-sorted repertoires could contain abundant clonotypes contaminating from the bulk population.

The CDR3 runs to 8 residues. V lost 4 bases to trimming and J lost 9 bases, with 0 bases between them. Germline V CDR1 and CDR2: LNHDA, SQIVND (reference sequence). This clonotype was observed at least ten times. Antigen: not known. The sequence came from a young man who received the YFV17D yellow fever vaccine. Sample: PBMCs, taken 15 days after the yellow fever booster vaccination. The chain couples TRBV19 to TRBJ1-1, with D unclear. The DNA of the CDR3 is TGTGCCAGTAGTAAAGCTTTCTTT. This translates into CASSKAFF. The variable domain in full, with the rest retrieved from reference TRBV19 and TRBJ1-1, is DGGITQSPKYLFRKEGQNVTLSCEQNLNHDAMYWYRQDPGQGLRLIYYSQIVNDFQKGDIAEGYSVSREKKESFPLTVTSAQKNPTAFYLCASSKAFFGQGTRLTVV.